The 17 T cell receptor beta chains in this list originate from one sample, sequenced in a study of response to subunit inactivated influenza vaccine. TCRdb re-called the RT-PCR reads with MiXCR, one entry per CDR3 protein. The sample has about 700,000 distinct CDR3 sequences; around 15% are singletons. The sequencing here drew on PBMCs from blood, taken 14 to 15 days before vaccination. Every receptor here comes from a man in his fifties who received an inactivated influenza vaccine.

The chain links TRBV6-2 or TRBV6-3 to TRBJ2-3; D unclear. Germline values: CDR1 MNHEY, CDR2 SVGEGT. This CDR3 has 14 residues. The V end was cut by 4 bases, the J end by 6 bases, with 14 bases between. DNA for the CDR3: TGTGCCAGCAGTTCAAACCTGCGACGGGATACGCAGTATTTT. Its protein product is CASSSNLRRDTQYF.

V and J are TRBV6-2 or TRBV6-3 and TRBJ2-3, with 15 bases matching TRBD2. The CDR3 loop spans 19 amino acids. V was pared by 2 bases and J by 2 bases, with 8 bases of the junction left unmatched. Germline-derived CDR1 and CDR2 are MNHEY and SVGEGT. As DNA, the CDR3 is TGTGCCAGCAGTTACGACGGGACTAGCGGGAGGCCCTTCACAGATACGCAGTATTTT. Protein: CASSYDGTSGRPFTDTQYF.

This clonotype turned up a few times. The V call is TRBV12-5, the J call TRBJ1-4; TRBD1 matches at 7 bases. The CDR3 is 16 residues long. The trim removed 2 bases at V and 8 bases at J, leaving 11 bases unmatched. Per germline, CDR1 LGHNT and CDR2 FRNRAP. DNA for the CDR3: TGTGCTAGTGGTTTGACCCCTTCCGGGACAGACGAAAAACTGTTTTTT. It yields the protein CASGLTPSGTDEKLFF.

The chain is built from TRBV20-1 and TRBJ2-7; D call uncertain. Germline assignment: CDR1 DFQATT and CDR2 SNEGSKA (reference sequence). The V and J ends lost 7 bases and 0 bases respectively, with 7 bases between them. The CDR3 loop spans 11 amino acids. CDR3 DNA sequence: TGCAGTGAAGGTAGCTCCTACGAGCAGTACTTC. The encoded protein is CSEGSSYEQYF.

V is TRBV19 and J is TRBJ1-1, with 7 bases fitting TRBD1. This CDR3 is built from 15 residues. V shed 7 bases and J 2 bases; nucleotides not matched to a gene: 10. Germline assignment: CDR1 LNHDA and CDR2 SQIVND (reference sequence). CDR3: CASTNRQGLNTEAFF. The CDR3 bases are TGTGCCAGTACGAACCGACAGGGACTTAACACTGAAGCTTTCTTT.

This clonotype was seen a few times. The chain couples TRBV27 to TRBJ2-3, with TRBD2 as a possible D gene (6 bases). Germline loops: CDR1 MNHEY, CDR2 SMNVEV (reference sequence). The CDR3 contains 17 residues. V was shortened by 0 bases and J by 2 bases, with 15 bases between the two germline ends. Written as DNA, the CDR3 is TGTGCCAGCAGTTTATCGGCTTGGCGGGACCTCACAGATACGCAGTATTTT. This sequence encodes CASSLSAWRDLTDTQYF.

This clonotype was found a few times. The chain has TRBV27 and TRBJ1-2, with D hard to call. The CDR3 has 12 residues. V was cut by 11 bases and J by 7 bases, with 17 bases left in between. Per germline, CDR1 MNHEY and CDR2 SMNVEV (reference sequence). CDR3 protein: CASRERTRGYTF. The CDR3 coding sequence is TGTGCCTCCCGGGAGCGCACCCGTGGCTACACCTTC.

The chain joins TRBV10-3 to TRBJ2-1, with 10 bases matching TRBD2. The CDR3 has 16 residues. CDR1 is ENHRY, CDR2 SYGVKD, per germline. Trimming removed 2 bases from V and 5 bases from J; junction bases left unmatched: 6. CDR3 nucleotides: TGTGCCATCAGTGAGCCTCCTAGCGGGGGAAACAATGAGCAGTTCTTC. It codes for CAISEPPSGGNNEQFF.

This clonotype has only a few counts. The chain employs TRBV7-2 and TRBJ2-5; D tentatively reads TRBD1 or TRBD2 (5 bases each). The CDR3 loop spans 16 amino acids. Germline lookup yields CDR1 SGHTA and CDR2 FQGNSA. The ends were cut back, 4 bases at V and 1 base at J, with 16 bases in the middle. The chain's CDR3 is CASSSSAVGTQETQYF. The CDR3 DNA sequence: TGTGCCAGCAGCTCGTCAGCCGTAGGGACCCAAGAGACCCAGTACTTC.

This clonotype was detected ten times or more. CDR3 sequence (DNA): TGTGCCAGCAGTACCCAGCGGGCCTCCTACGAGCAGTACTTC. It is translated as CASSTQRASYEQYF. V gene TRBV12-3 or TRBV12-4 combines with J gene TRBJ2-7; D possibly corresponds to TRBD2 (6 bases). V was cut by 5 bases and J by 0 bases, with 11 bases left in between. The CDR3 totals 14 residues.

This chain joins TRBV5-5 and TRBJ2-7; D call uncertain. CDR1 and CDR2 (germline): SGHKS, YYEKEE (reference sequence). The V gene lost 0 bases and the J gene lost 6 bases, with 7 bases spanning the gap. The CDR3 runs to 12 residues. The DNA for the CDR3 is TGTGCCAGCAGCTTGGGGGCGGCCGAGCAGTACTTC. Translated, it gives CASSLGAAEQYF.

This clonotype was picked up a small number of times. V and J are TRBV7-2 and TRBJ1-5; D possibly corresponds to TRBD1 (5 bases). The germline gives CDR1 SGHTA, CDR2 FQGNSA. The CDR3 runs 15 residues. The V gene lost 5 bases and the J gene lost 10 bases, with 21 bases spanning the gap. For the CDR3, the DNA is TGTGCCAGCAGCCCAGGGAGCGCGGCAACACTCCCCCAGCATTTT. As protein: CASSPGSAATLPQHF.

This clonotype was detected only a few times. The chain recombines TRBV12-3 or TRBV12-4 with TRBJ1-6; TRBD1 is a possible D gene (5 bases). The CDR3 sequence is 15 residues long. V was pared by 6 bases and J by 6 bases, with 15 bases between. The CDR3 sequence: CASSKNRDRNSPLHF. The CDR3 DNA sequence: TGTGCCAGCAGCAAAAACCGGGACCGTAATTCACCCCTCCACTTT.

This clonotype has just a few counts. The rearrangement links TRBV10-3 to TRBJ1-5; TRBD1 might be the D (5 bases). The CDR3 runs to 16 residues. CDR1 is ENHRY and CDR2 is SYGVKD in the germline V gene. V was cut by 2 bases and J by 2 bases, with 13 bases left in between. The CDR3, as DNA: TGTGCCATCAGTGAGGGGCAGGGAATTGGCAATCAGCCCCAGCATTTT. This gives the protein CAISEGQGIGNQPQHF.

The sample holds a few counts of this clonotype. The CDR3 loop is CASSTGGAGEQFF. CDR3 nucleotide sequence: TGTGCCAGCAGCACGGGGGGGGCCGGTGAGCAGTTCTTC. The chain couples TRBV11-2 to TRBJ2-1; TRBD2 aligns across 8 bases. Trimming at V came to 5 bases and at J to 9 bases, leaving 6 bases not matched to a gene. The CDR3 totals 13 residues. CDR1 and CDR2 (germline): SGHAT, FQNNGV.

For this clonotype: A much larger clone differs from this one at a single base, so this may be a read error. This chain links TRBV4-2 with TRBJ2-2; tentative D call: TRBD1 (6 bases). The CDR3 covers 15 residues. The germline CDR1 and CDR2 sequences are LGHNA and YNFKEQ. V was trimmed by 3 bases and J by 1 base, leaving 9 bases between them. This CDR3 is CASSHDRLNTGELFF. In nucleotides, the CDR3 is TGTGCCAGCAGCCACGACAGGCTGAACACCGGGGAGCTGTTTTTT.

This clonotype was observed a few times. The V and J genes are TRBV29-1 and TRBJ1-1; TRBD1 is a possible D gene (5 bases). Germline CDR1 is SQVTM and CDR2 is ANQGSEA. This CDR3 is 13 amino acids long. V gave up 3 bases and J gave up 4 bases, with 12 bases separating them. The CDR3 here is CSVEGGRGTEAFF. CDR3 DNA sequence: TGCAGCGTTGAGGGGGGACGAGGCACTGAAGCTTTCTTT.